These T cell receptor beta chains were read from a single sample in a study of OX40 agonist ivuxolimab in advanced cancers. Sequenced by immunoSEQ multiplex PCR; TCRdb stores in-frame clones only, minus some. Of 20,000 to 30,000 clones listed, around 77% are singletons. Sequencing used CD4+ or CD8+ T cells sorted from blood, obtained in a trial of the OX40 agonist ivuxolimab. Receptors originate from an adult with an advanced solid tumor such as melanoma, head and neck, liver or kidney cancer. The CDR3 runs from the conserved cysteine through the conserved F or W. The order of the fields is V gene, D gene, J gene, clone size, CDR3 protein, CDR3 DNA. A D gene is named only where the DNA matches it firmly. A clone size is listed for some rows: how often the clone was seen (once, few, many), or a class if it is expanded.

v_gene: TRBV19
d_gene: -
j_gene: TRBJ1-2
abundance: -
CDR3aa: CASSRQGSQDYGYTF
CDR3nt: TGTGCCAGTAGTCGGCAGGGGTCGCAAGACTATGGCTACACCTTC

v_gene: TRBV27
d_gene: -
j_gene: TRBJ2-7
abundance: medium-sized
CDR3aa: CASSSGRGTTYEQYF
CDR3nt: TGTGCCAGCAGTTCCGGCAGGGGTACTACTTACGAGCAGTACTTC

v_gene: TRBV30
d_gene: TRBD1
j_gene: TRBJ1-4
abundance: once
CDR3aa: CAWSVRGTGATNEKLFF
CDR3nt: TGTGCCTGGAGTGTACGGGGGACAGGGGCAACTAATGAAAAACTGTTTTTT

v_gene: TRBV6-1
d_gene: -
j_gene: TRBJ2-7
abundance: -
CDR3aa: CASSDMADTGDEQYF
CDR3nt: TGTGCCAGCAGTGATATGGCAGATACTGGGGACGAGCAGTACTTC

v_gene: TRBV10-3
d_gene: -
j_gene: TRBJ1-5
abundance: -
CDR3aa: CAISEGPGWSNQPQHF
CDR3nt: TGTGCCATCAGTGAAGGGCCAGGGTGGAGCAATCAGCCCCAGCATTTT

v_gene: TRBV4-2
d_gene: TRBD2
j_gene: TRBJ2-2
abundance: -
CDR3aa: CASSQAAAGGPTGELFF
CDR3nt: TGTGCCAGCAGCCAAGCAGCTGCGGGGGGGCCCACCGGGGAGCTGTTTTTT

v_gene: TRBV14
d_gene: -
j_gene: TRBJ2-1
abundance: -
CDR3aa: CASSLDFPVSSYNEQFF
CDR3nt: TGTGCCAGCAGCCTTGACTTCCCGGTGAGCTCCTACAATGAGCAGTTCTTC

v_gene: TRBV6-5
d_gene: TRBD1
j_gene: TRBJ1-2
abundance: -
CDR3aa: CASSGQGYGYTF
CDR3nt: TGTGCCAGCAGCGGACAGGGCTATGGCTACACCTTC

v_gene: TRBV7-9
d_gene: -
j_gene: TRBJ2-3
abundance: -
CDR3aa: CASSPSTGFTDTQYF
CDR3nt: TGTGCCAGCAGCCCAAGCACAGGGTTCACAGATACGCAGTATTTT

v_gene: TRBV7-9
d_gene: -
j_gene: TRBJ1-1
abundance: -
CDR3aa: CASLFGQGSTEAFF
CDR3nt: TGTGCCAGCCTGTTTGGGCAGGGGAGCACTGAAGCTTTCTTT

v_gene: TRBV5-5
d_gene: -
j_gene: TRBJ1-2
abundance: -
CDR3aa: CASNGWTAANYGYTF
CDR3nt: TGTGCCAGCAACGGGTGGACAGCCGCTAACTATGGCTACACCTTC

v_gene: TRBV7-2
d_gene: -
j_gene: TRBJ2-2
abundance: once
CDR3aa: CASSLVRYTGELFF
CDR3nt: TGTGCCAGCAGCTTAGTTCGGTACACCGGGGAGCTGTTTTTT

v_gene: TRBV6-6
d_gene: -
j_gene: TRBJ1-5
abundance: -
CDR3aa: CASSGGLGNQPQHF
CDR3nt: TGTGCCAGCAGCGGGGGGTTGGGCAATCAGCCCCAGCATTTT

v_gene: TRBV13
d_gene: TRBD1
j_gene: TRBJ2-1
abundance: few
CDR3aa: CASSSRTGFNNEQFF
CDR3nt: TGTGCCAGCAGCTCCCGGACAGGGTTTAACAATGAGCAGTTCTTC

v_gene: TRBV6-6
d_gene: -
j_gene: TRBJ2-7
abundance: -
CDR3aa: CASSYSEAGGSYEQYF
CDR3nt: TGTGCCAGCAGTTACTCAGAGGCAGGCGGTTCCTACGAGCAGTACTTC

v_gene: TRBV30
d_gene: -
j_gene: TRBJ1-2
abundance: once
CDR3aa: CAWSVVWDYGYTF
CDR3nt: TGTGCCTGGAGTGTGGTATGGGACTATGGCTACACCTTC

v_gene: TRBV6-5
d_gene: TRBD1
j_gene: TRBJ2-5
abundance: -
CDR3aa: CASSLTGGEETQYF
CDR3nt: TGTGCCAGCAGCTTGACAGGGGGCGAGGAGACCCAGTACTTC

v_gene: TRBV5-1
d_gene: -
j_gene: TRBJ2-7
abundance: once
CDR3aa: CASSLAVQNEQYF
CDR3nt: TGCGCCAGCAGCTTGGCCGTACAGAACGAGCAGTACTTC

v_gene: TRBV5-4
d_gene: -
j_gene: TRBJ1-1
abundance: -
CDR3aa: CASSLELAGANTEAFF
CDR3nt: TGTGCCAGCAGCTTGGAACTGGCAGGGGCGAACACTGAAGCTTTCTTT

v_gene: TRBV20-1
d_gene: -
j_gene: TRBJ1-2
abundance: once
CDR3aa: CSASPRLGYTF
CDR3nt: TGCAGTGCTAGCCCTAGACTTGGCTACACCTTC